The 29 T cell receptor beta chains in this list originate from one sample, sequenced in a study of identical twins. TCRdb reanalysed the 5' RACE reads using MiXCR and keeps one entry per CDR3 protein. In the table there are roughly 260,000 distinct CDR3 sequences, approximately 7.8% of which are singletons. Separately, the same data were catalogued under a study of yellow fever vaccine responses in identical twins.

The sample was CD8+ T cells sorted from blood. The receptor source for this set is a woman under 30 in good health.

Many counts were recorded for this clonotype. The chain joins TRBV20-1 to TRBJ2-1; 8 bases align to TRBD2. CDR1 is DFQATT, CDR2 SNEGSKA, per germline (reference sequence). The CDR3 loop spans 15 amino acids. After removal of 1 base from V and 4 bases from J, the junction contained 6 bases not matched to a gene. CDR3 coding DNA: TGCAGTGCTAGAGTCGGTAGCGGGGATTACAATGAGCAGTTCTTC. This encodes CSARVGSGDYNEQFF.

This chain uses TRBV27 with TRBJ2-1, with TRBD2 matching over 10 bases. The CDR3 sequence is 15 residues long. CDR1 is MNHEY, CDR2 SMNVEV, per germline (reference sequence). The ends lost 4 bases at V and 6 bases at J; junction bases unmatched: 6. Here the CDR3 reads CASSSLAGLSNEQFF. The CDR3 region has the DNA TGTGCCAGCAGTTCACTAGCGGGACTGAGCAATGAGCAGTTCTTC.

The chain employs TRBV12-3 or TRBV12-4 and TRBJ2-1; 7 bases map to TRBD2. CDR3 size: 16 residues. V shed 0 bases and J 3 bases; nucleotides not matched to a gene: 5. The chain's CDR3 is CASSLAGGPNYNEQFF. The CDR3 DNA is TGTGCCAGCAGTTTAGCGGGAGGGCCCAACTACAATGAGCAGTTCTTC.

The table lists this clonotype with a few counts. CDR3 DNA sequence: TGTGCCAGCAGTTACTCGAGAGACTACAATGAGCAGTTCTTC. Translated, it gives CASSYSRDYNEQFF. The chain links TRBV6-2 or TRBV6-3 to TRBJ2-1; D ambiguous. V lost 0 bases, J lost 3 bases, and 6 bases lay in between. This CDR3 region has 14 residues. The V gene's germline CDR1 is MNHEY and CDR2 SVGEGT.

This clonotype was observed many times. The chain recombines TRBV12-3 or TRBV12-4 with TRBJ2-5, with a possible D match to TRBD2 (6 bases). V was shortened by 8 bases and J by 4 bases, with 11 bases between the two germline ends. The CDR3 covers 12 residues. DNA of the CDR3: TGTGCCAGCGGAGGCGGGGCAGAGACCCAGTACTTC. Its protein product is CASGGGAETQYF.

This clonotype was seen more than once but under ten times. This CDR3 reads CASSYGTGGMNTEAFF. CDR3 coding DNA: TGTGCCAGCAGTTACGGGACAGGAGGAATGAACACTGAAGCTTTCTTT. The chain is built from TRBV6-5 and TRBJ1-1, with 8 bases identical to TRBD1. Germline V lookup: CDR1 MNHEY, CDR2 SVGAGI. Losses at the gene ends were 2 bases for V and 0 bases for J; bases not matched to a gene: 5. The CDR3 loop spans 16 amino acids.

This clonotype was counted at least ten times. V gene TRBV29-1 combines with J gene TRBJ2-1, with 7 bases lining up with TRBD1. CDR1 SQVTM and CDR2 ANQGSEA come from the germline V gene. The CDR3 is made up of 13 amino acids. V was pared by 4 bases and J by 2 bases, with 2 bases of the junction left unmatched. Here the CDR3 reads CSVGGGTYNEQFF. The CDR3 DNA reads as TGCAGCGTTGGAGGGGGCACCTACAATGAGCAGTTCTTC.

This clonotype was seen repeatedly, ten times or more. The chain is built from TRBV29-1 and TRBJ2-3, with 9 bases aligning to TRBD1. The CDR3 loop spans 14 amino acids. After removal of 6 bases from V and 2 bases from J, the junction contained 6 bases not matched to a gene. Germline CDR1 reads SQVTM; CDR2 reads ANQGSEA. CDR3 sequence reads: CSVPGQGPTDTQYF. The CDR3 DNA reads TGCAGCGTCCCGGGACAGGGCCCCACAGATACGCAGTATTTT.

This sequence joins TRBV6-1 and TRBJ2-7; the D is unclear. V lost 6 bases and J 6 bases, leaving 18 bases between the germline ends. This CDR3 contains 14 residues. In germline, CDR1 is MNHNS, CDR2 SASEGT. In DNA, the CDR3 is TGTGCCAGCAGGCCAGACATGGGATCCGCCGAGCAGTACTTC. Translation: CASRPDMGSAEQYF.

This clonotype has only a few counts. CDR3 residues: CSVVLDGEKLFF. The CDR3 DNA is TGCAGCGTTGTTTTGGACGGTGAAAAACTGTTTTTT. V is TRBV29-1 and J is TRBJ1-4, with D uncertain. Germline CDR1 SQVTM, CDR2 ANQGSEA. The CDR3 is 12 amino acids. The ends were cut back, 4 bases at V and 7 bases at J, with 10 bases in the middle. The full variable domain, its missing parts supplied by reference TRBV29-1 and TRBJ1-4, is SAVISQKPSRDICQRGTSLTIQCQVDSQVTMMFWYRQQPGQSLTLIATANQGSEATYESGFVIDKFPISRPNLTFSTLTVSNMSPEDSSIYLCSVVLDGEKLFFGSGTQLSVL.

The V call is TRBV7-9, the J call TRBJ2-5, with a possible D match to TRBD2 (5 bases). Trimming removed 2 bases from V and 5 bases from J, with 15 bases in between. The V gene's germline CDR1 is SEHNR and CDR2 FQNEAQ (reference sequence). This CDR3 comprises 15 residues. The CDR3 nucleotides read TGTGCCAGCAGCTTAAAGGACGGGATGGTTGAGACCCAGTACTTC. This codes for CASSLKDGMVETQYF.

This clonotype was found many times. The V and J genes are TRBV5-1 and TRBJ1-1, with TRBD1 matching 7 bases. The ends lost 4 bases at V and 0 bases at J; junction bases unmatched: 18. The CDR3 length is 19 residues. CDR1 SGHRS and CDR2 YFSETQ come from the germline V gene. The DNA of the CDR3 is TGCGCCAGCAGCATCTTGGGACAGCCCACCGACCGTCTGAACACTGAAGCTTTCTTT. Translation: CASSILGQPTDRLNTEAFF.

The genes are TRBV9 and TRBJ2-5; D remains ambiguous. V was shortened by 0 bases and J by 1 base, with 7 bases between the two germline ends. The CDR3 length is 14 residues. The V gene's germline CDR1 is SGDLS and CDR2 YYNGEE. This CDR3 is CASSVDGTQETQYF. As DNA, the CDR3 is TGTGCCAGCAGCGTAGACGGAACCCAAGAGACCCAGTACTTC.

This clonotype was counted a few times. This sequence joins TRBV24-1 and TRBJ2-7; D is unclear. Germline V CDR1 and CDR2: KGHDR, SFDVKD. The CDR3 runs to 12 residues. The V and J ends lost 1 base and 4 bases respectively, with 4 bases between them. CDR3 protein: CATSDFGYEQYF. The CDR3 DNA follows: TGTGCCACCAGTGATTTTGGGTACGAGCAGTACTTC.

This chain uses TRBV20-1 with TRBJ2-3; 7 nucleotides match TRBD2. CDR1 and CDR2 from the germline V gene are DFQATT and SNEGSKA (reference sequence). J was trimmed by 6 bases and V by 4 bases; bases with no gene match: 13. The CDR3 totals 15 residues. The CDR3 region has the DNA TGCAGTGCTACGCGGACTAGTGCGGAGTCTGATACGCAGTATTTT. Its protein product is CSATRTSAESDTQYF.

In its sample, this clonotype was seen once. The rearrangement links TRBV12-3 or TRBV12-4 to TRBJ2-7; D possibly corresponds to TRBD2 (7 bases). The CDR3 has 13 residues. With 3 bases removed from V and 5 bases from J, the gap between germline ends came to 11 bases. This CDR3 is CASSFGGAHEQYV. In DNA form, the CDR3 reads TGTGCCAGCAGTTTTGGGGGGGCACACGAGCAGTACGTC.

V usage is TRBV13 and J usage is TRBJ2-5; 7 bases are a match to TRBD2. The V gene's germline CDR1 is PRHDT and CDR2 FYEKMQ (reference sequence). CDR3 length: 14 residues. The V and J ends lost 5 bases and 4 bases, in that order; junction bases with no gene match: 7. The CDR3 region is CASSQGGGGETQYF. Written as DNA, the CDR3 is TGTGCCAGCAGCCAGGGTGGCGGGGGAGAGACCCAGTACTTC.

V usage is TRBV29-1 and J usage is TRBJ2-2; no firm D call. Trimming shortened V by 7 bases and J by 2 bases, and 11 bases separated the two germline ends. This CDR3 region has 13 residues. CDR1 is SQVTM, CDR2 ANQGSEA, per germline. CDR3 sequence reads: CSGVQANTGELFF. The CDR3 nucleotides are TGCAGCGGCGTTCAGGCAAACACCGGGGAGCTGTTTTTT.

The J gene is TRBJ2-2, the V gene TRBV7-2; TRBD2 might be the D (5 bases). CDR3 length: 17 amino acids. Trimming removed 0 bases at V and 7 bases at J, with 18 bases between. CDR1 is SGHTA, CDR2 FQGNSA, per germline. The CDR3 loop reads CASSLAGLPRDGGELFF. Written as DNA, the CDR3 is TGTGCCAGCAGCTTAGCTGGCCTCCCCCGGGATGGCGGGGAGCTGTTTTTT.

This clonotype was counted between two and nine times. The chain employs TRBV20-1 and TRBJ2-3, with D tentatively TRBD2 (5 bases). V was clipped by 3 bases and J by 1 base, with 11 bases between them. Germline loops: CDR1 DFQATT, CDR2 SNEGSKA (reference sequence). The CDR3 has 14 amino acids. The CDR3 DNA is TGCAGTGCTAGGTCCCGGAGGCGCACAGATACGCAGTATTTT. This gives the protein CSARSRRRTDTQYF.

This chain uses TRBV24-1 with TRBJ2-7; TRBD1 matches 8 bases. CDR1 and CDR2 (germline): KGHDR, SFDVKD. J lost 4 bases, V lost 4 bases, and 5 bases had no gene match. The CDR3 contains 14 residues. The CDR3 here is CATSDPDRGYEQYF. CDR3 DNA: TGTGCCACCAGTGACCCAGACAGGGGTTACGAGCAGTACTTC.

This clonotype was seen repeatedly, ten times or more. V and J are TRBV15 and TRBJ2-7; 8 positions match TRBD1. V shed 5 bases and J 0 bases; nucleotides not matched to a gene: 6. CDR1 LNHNV and CDR2 YYDKDF come from the germline V gene (reference sequence). The CDR3 is 15 residues long. CDR3 protein: CATSETGDSSYEQYF. DNA for the CDR3: TGTGCCACCAGCGAGACAGGGGACAGCTCCTACGAGCAGTACTTC.

Note on this clonotype: This may come from a read error, since a much larger clone is one base off. V and J are TRBV10-3 and TRBJ1-2, with D perhaps TRBD1 (6 bases). Germline V CDR1 and CDR2: ENHRY, SYGVKD. The CDR3 consists of 15 residues. The CDR3 region is CAIRNTGPRGYGHTF. CDR3 DNA sequence: TGTGCCATCAGGAATACAGGGCCGAGGGGGTATGGCCACACCTTC.

This clonotype occurred many times. The chain has TRBV7-9 and TRBJ2-2, with a tentative D call TRBD2 (6 bases). V was shortened by 4 bases and J by 6 bases, with 15 bases between the two germline ends. Germline lookup yields CDR1 SEHNR and CDR2 FQNEAQ (reference sequence). The CDR3 runs 15 residues. The CDR3 sequence is CASSWGDDSSGELFF. DNA for the CDR3: TGTGCCAGCAGCTGGGGGGACGACAGTTCCGGGGAGCTGTTTTTT. Full variable domain (missing parts from reference TRBV7-9 and TRBJ2-2): DTGVSQNPRHKITKRGQNVTFRCDPISEHNRLYWYRQTLGQGPEFLTYFQNEAQLEKSRLLSDRFSAERPKGSFSTLEIQRTEQGDSAMYLCASSWGDDSSGELFFGEGSRLTVL.

The table lists this clonotype with many counts. The rearrangement uses TRBV20-1 and TRBJ2-5, with no clear D. V gave up 0 bases and J gave up 1 base, with 9 bases separating them. Germline CDR1 DFQATT, CDR2 SNEGSKA (reference sequence). This CDR3 has 14 amino acids. The CDR3 DNA sequence: TGCAGTGCTAGAGATGGGTCCTTCCAAGAGACCCAGTACTTC. Translation gives CSARDGSFQETQYF.

This clonotype turned up a few times. The chain has TRBV7-9 and TRBJ1-1; D is uncertain. Germline V CDR1 and CDR2: SEHNR, FQNEAQ (reference sequence). The CDR3 consists of 13 residues. The V gene lost 4 bases and the J gene lost 4 bases, with 10 bases spanning the gap. The CDR3 region has the DNA TGTGCCAGCAGCTCTGAGGGTCTCACTGAAGCTTTCTTT. Protein: CASSSEGLTEAFF.

The chain links TRBV5-1 to TRBJ2-3, with 8 bases aligning to TRBD1. With 4 bases clipped from V and 8 bases from J, the junction kept 9 bases outside the gene matches. Germline V CDR1 and CDR2: SGHRS, YFSETQ. CDR3 length: 14 amino acids. As DNA, the CDR3 is TGCGCCAGCAGCCCAAACCCACAGGGGGTTACGCAGTATTTT. Its protein product is CASSPNPQGVTQYF.

This chain connects TRBV20-1 to TRBJ2-1; D unresolved. Germline V CDR1 and CDR2: DFQATT, SNEGSKA (reference sequence). The germline V and J ends were trimmed by 4 bases and 1 base, with 11 bases remaining between them. This CDR3 region has 14 residues. The CDR3 DNA sequence: TGCAGTGCTAATAGCCGGTGGTCCTACAATGAGCAGTTCTTC. Amino acids: CSANSRWSYNEQFF.

With regard to this clonotype: A much bigger clone sits one base away, suggesting this may be a read error. The chain combines TRBV5-6 with TRBJ2-1; tentatively, D is TRBD2 (6 bases). Trimming took off 7 bases at V and 7 bases at J, with 12 bases between the two ends. The CDR3 loop spans 12 amino acids. CDR1 SGHDT and CDR2 YYEEEE come from the germline V gene. CDR3 bases: TGTGCCAGCGGCCCTGGACTAAATGAGCAGTTCTTC. Translated, it gives CASGPGLNEQFF.